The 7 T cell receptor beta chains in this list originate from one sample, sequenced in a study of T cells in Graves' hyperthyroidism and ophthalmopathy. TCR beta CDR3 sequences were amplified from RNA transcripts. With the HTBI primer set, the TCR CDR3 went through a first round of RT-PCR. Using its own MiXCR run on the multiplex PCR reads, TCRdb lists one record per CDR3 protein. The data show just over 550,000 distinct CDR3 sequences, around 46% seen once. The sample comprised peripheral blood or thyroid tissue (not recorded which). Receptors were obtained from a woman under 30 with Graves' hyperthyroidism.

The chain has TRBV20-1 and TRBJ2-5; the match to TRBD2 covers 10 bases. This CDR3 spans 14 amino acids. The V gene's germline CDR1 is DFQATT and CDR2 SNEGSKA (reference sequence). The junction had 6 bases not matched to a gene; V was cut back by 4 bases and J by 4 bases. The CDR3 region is CSAIGAGGPETQYF. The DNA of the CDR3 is TGCAGTGCTATAGGAGCGGGAGGGCCAGAGACCCAGTACTTC.

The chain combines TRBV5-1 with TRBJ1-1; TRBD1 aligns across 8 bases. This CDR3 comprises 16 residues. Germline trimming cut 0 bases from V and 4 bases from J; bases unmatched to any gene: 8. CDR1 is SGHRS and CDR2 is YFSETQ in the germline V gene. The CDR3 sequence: CASSLAQGERGTEAFF. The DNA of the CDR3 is TGCGCCAGCAGCTTGGCACAGGGGGAACGCGGCACTGAAGCTTTCTTT.

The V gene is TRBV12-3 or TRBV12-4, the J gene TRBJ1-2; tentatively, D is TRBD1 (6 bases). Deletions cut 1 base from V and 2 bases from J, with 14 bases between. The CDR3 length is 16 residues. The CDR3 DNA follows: TGTGCCAGCAGTTTAGTTTCGAGACAGGAGAACTATGGCTACACCTTC. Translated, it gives CASSLVSRQENYGYTF.

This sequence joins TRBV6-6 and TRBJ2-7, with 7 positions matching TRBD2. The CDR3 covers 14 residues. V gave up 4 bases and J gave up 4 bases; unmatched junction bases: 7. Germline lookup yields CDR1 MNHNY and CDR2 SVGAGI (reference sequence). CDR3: CASSSSGTLYEQYF. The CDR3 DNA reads TGTGCCAGCAGTTCCAGCGGGACTCTTTACGAGCAGTACTTC.

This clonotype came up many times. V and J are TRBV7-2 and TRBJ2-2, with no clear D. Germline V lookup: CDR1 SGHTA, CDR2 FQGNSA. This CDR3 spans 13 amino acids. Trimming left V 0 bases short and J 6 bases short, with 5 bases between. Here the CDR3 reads CASSLAGSGELFF. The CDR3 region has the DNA TGTGCCAGCAGCTTAGCGGGGTCCGGGGAGCTGTTTTTT.

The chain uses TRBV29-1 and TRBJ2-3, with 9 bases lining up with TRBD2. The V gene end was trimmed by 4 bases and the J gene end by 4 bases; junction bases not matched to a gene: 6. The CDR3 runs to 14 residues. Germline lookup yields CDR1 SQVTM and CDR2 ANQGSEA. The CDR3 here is CSVALAGLADTQYF. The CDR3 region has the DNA TGCAGCGTTGCCCTAGCGGGATTGGCAGATACGCAGTATTTT.

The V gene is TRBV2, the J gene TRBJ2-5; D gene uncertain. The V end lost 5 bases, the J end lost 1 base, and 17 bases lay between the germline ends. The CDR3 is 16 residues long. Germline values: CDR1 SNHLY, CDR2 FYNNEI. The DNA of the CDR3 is TGTGCCAGCAGTTACCCGGCGAGTTTAAGCCAAGAGACCCAGTACTTC. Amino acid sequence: CASSYPASLSQETQYF.